The 29 T cell receptor beta chains below all came from one sample that was sequenced in a study of T cells in Graves' hyperthyroidism and ophthalmopathy (dated by TCRdb to the late 2010s). Library construction relied on multiplex PCR. These reads were obtained on an Illumina HiSeq 2000. The TCR beta CDR3 regions were amplified from RNA transcripts. For the first round of RT-PCR on the TCR CDR3, the HTBI primer set was used together with the Qiagen OneStep RT-PCR kit. TCRdb reran the public reads through fastp at Q25 and MiXCR, keeping productive beta chains. Every entry covers one CDR3 protein and lists the most common genes and DNA from its rows. This sample lists around 690,000 distinct CDR3 sequences; roughly a sixth were detected once. Around 15% of the sample belongs to the ten largest clones. Sequenced input: blood. Every receptor here comes from a man aged 45-65 years with Graves' hyperthyroidism.

The chain recombines TRBV4-1 with TRBJ2-7; D is unresolved. The CDR3 loop spans 14 amino acids. CDR1 and CDR2 (germline): MGHRA, YSYEKL. Trimming stripped 0 bases from V and 3 bases from J, with 9 bases between. CDR3 nucleotide sequence: TGCGCCAGCAGCCAAGATGATGGGCGCTACGAGCAGTACTTC. It yields the protein CASSQDDGRYEQYF.

This clonotype has just a few counts. This chain links TRBV28 with TRBJ1-4; TRBD1 might be the D (5 bases). This CDR3 comprises 15 residues. V gave up 3 bases and J gave up 6 bases, with 14 bases separating them. Germline V gene sequence: CDR1 MDHEN, CDR2 SYDVKM. This chain's CDR3 is CASSFRDVGYEKLFF. CDR3 DNA sequence: TGTGCCAGCAGTTTCCGGGACGTCGGGTATGAAAAACTGTTTTTT.

This clonotype was seen ten or more times. The chain uses TRBV6-1 and TRBJ1-6; D is perhaps TRBD1 (6 bases). V lost 4 bases and J lost 2, with 9 bases in between. The germline V gene encodes CDR1 MNHNS and CDR2 SASEGT. The length of the CDR3 is 15 residues. CDR3 sequence reads: CASSGAGAYNSPLHF. CDR3 nucleotide sequence: TGTGCCAGCAGTGGAGCAGGGGCCTATAATTCACCCCTCCACTTT.

The gene calls are TRBV20-1 and TRBJ1-5; 9 bases agree with TRBD1. The CDR3 length is 15 residues. J gave up 7 bases and V 0 bases, and 7 bases lay outside the gene matches. Per germline, CDR1 DFQATT and CDR2 SNEGSKA (reference sequence). The CDR3 loop is CSAREDTGGGQPQHF. The CDR3 coding sequence is TGCAGTGCTAGAGAAGACACAGGGGGCGGGCAGCCCCAGCATTTT.

The chain recombines TRBV10-2 with TRBJ1-2, with 8 bases identical to TRBD1. The germline CDR1 and CDR2 sequences are WSHSY and SAAADI. V lost 10 bases, J lost 0 bases, and 4 bases stayed unmatched. The CDR3 covers 13 residues. The CDR3 reads CATQTGANYGYTF. The CDR3 nucleotides read TGCGCCACCCAGACAGGGGCTAACTATGGCTACACCTTC.

This clonotype was counted a few times. V is TRBV7-9 and J is TRBJ2-7; 8 bases agree with TRBD1. Trimming at V came to 8 bases and at J to 6 bases, leaving 15 bases not matched to a gene. The length of the CDR3 is 15 residues. CDR1 is SEHNR, CDR2 FQNEAQ, per germline (reference sequence). The CDR3 is CASCNGGQVSSEQYF. The CDR3 DNA reads as TGTGCCAGCTGTAATGGGGGACAGGTGAGCAGCGAGCAGTACTTC.

Many counts were recorded for this clonotype. The chain combines TRBV2 with TRBJ2-7; D assignment may be TRBD1 or TRBD2 (5 bases each). This CDR3 has 12 residues. Trimming removed 3 bases from V and 5 bases from J, with 8 bases in between. Germline CDR1 reads SNHLY; CDR2 reads FYNNEI. As DNA, the CDR3 is TGTGCCAGCAGTGACCGAGGGGACGAGCAGTACTTC. This translates into CASSDRGDEQYF.

This clonotype has a count of ten or more. V is TRBV28 and J is TRBJ2-3, with a tentative D call TRBD2 (7 bases). The CDR3 length is 14 residues. Per germline, CDR1 MDHEN and CDR2 SYDVKM. Trimming removed 5 bases from V and 4 bases from J, with 13 bases in between. The CDR3 DNA sequence: TGTGCCAGCAGTAGAGGGGGGGGGGCAGATACGCAGTATTTT. This translates into CASSRGGGADTQYF.

The chain couples TRBV2 to TRBJ1-5; no definite D call. The CDR3 is made up of 13 amino acids. Germline V gives CDR1 SNHLY, CDR2 FYNNEI. Trimming left V 2 bases short and J 6 bases short, with 8 bases between. As DNA, the CDR3 is TGTGCCAGCAGTGAAAGGCAAGCTCAGCCCCAGCATTTT. It specifies CASSERQAQPQHF.

This chain links TRBV6-2 or TRBV6-3 with TRBJ1-5; D is ambiguous. Between the trimmed V and J ends, which lost 6 bases and 7 bases, there was a span of 19 bases. The CDR3 has 15 amino acids. The germline gives CDR1 MNHEY, CDR2 SVGEGT. The CDR3 sequence: CASSRTLGSGQPQHF. The CDR3 DNA reads as TGTGCCAGCAGCCGAACTTTGGGGAGCGGCCAGCCCCAGCATTTT.

This clonotype has a count of ten or more. The chain carries TRBV12-3 or TRBV12-4 and TRBJ2-3; 9 nucleotides match TRBD1. The V gene end was trimmed by 6 bases and the J gene end by 5 bases; junction bases not matched to a gene: 6. The CDR3 spans 14 residues. The CDR3 loop reads CASSPGQGKDTQYF. CDR3 DNA sequence: TGTGCCAGCAGCCCGGGACAGGGTAAAGATACGCAGTATTTT.

Points on this clonotype: Being one base from a much bigger clone, this may be a read error. The chain has TRBV5-1 and TRBJ2-2; TRBD1 agrees at 7 bases. Trimming took 2 bases from V and 6 from J; bases not matched to a gene: 4. There are 14 residues in the CDR3. Germline lookup yields CDR1 SGHRS and CDR2 YFSETQ. CDR3 sequence (DNA): TGCGCCAGCAGCTTTGCGACAGGGCCCGGGGAGCTGTTTTTT. This codes for CASSFATGPGELFF.

This clonotype was detected a few times. The V and J genes are TRBV2 and TRBJ2-1; no clear D. CDR3 length: 14 amino acids. V lost 7 bases to trimming and J lost 9 bases, with 19 bases between them. CDR1 SNHLY and CDR2 FYNNEI come from the germline V gene. The CDR3 region is CASTKEVGPGEQFF. CDR3 nucleotides: TGTGCCAGCACCAAAGAAGTTGGTCCTGGTGAGCAGTTCTTC.

This clonotype was detected a few times. This chain uses TRBV5-1 with TRBJ2-3; tentative D call: TRBD2 (5 bases). Trimming took off 0 bases at V and 4 bases at J, with 12 bases between the two ends. Germline V gene data show CDR1 as SGHRS and CDR2 as YFSETQ. The CDR3 is 15 amino acids. The CDR3 DNA follows: TGCGCCAGCAGCTTGGCCGCGGGTTTGGCAGATACGCAGTATTTT. Translation gives CASSLAAGLADTQYF.

This clonotype was counted ten times or more. This chain uses TRBV2 with TRBJ2-3, with 7 nucleotides matching TRBD1. This CDR3 spans 14 amino acids. The germline V gene has CDR1 SNHLY and CDR2 FYNNEI. The ends lost 3 bases at V and 5 bases at J; junction bases unmatched: 5. In DNA form, the CDR3 reads TGTGCCAGCAGTGACACAGGGGAAGGAGATACGCAGTATTTT. Translated: CASSDTGEGDTQYF.

The chain couples TRBV29-1 to TRBJ2-3; TRBD1 aligns across 9 bases. Germline V gene sequence: CDR1 SQVTM, CDR2 ANQGSEA. CDR3 length: 14 amino acids. With 6 bases clipped from V and 4 bases from J, the junction kept 8 bases outside the gene matches. The CDR3 is CSVVGQGSADTQYF. CDR3 nucleotides: TGCAGCGTAGTGGGACAGGGTAGCGCAGATACGCAGTATTTT.

The rearrangement joins TRBV7-9 to TRBJ2-1, with 9 bases matching TRBD1. The V gene end was trimmed by 5 bases and the J gene end by 3 bases; junction bases not matched to a gene: 11. There are 17 residues in the CDR3. Germline CDR1 reads SEHNR; CDR2 reads FQNEAQ (reference sequence). Here the CDR3 DNA reads TGTGCCAGCAGCCTCCCATCCGGGACAGGGTTCTACAATGAGCAGTTCTTC. It is translated as CASSLPSGTGFYNEQFF.

The table lists this clonotype with a few counts. This chain joins TRBV6-5 and TRBJ1-4; the D is unclear. CDR1 is MNHEY, CDR2 SVGAGI, per germline. Trimming removed 2 bases from V and 4 bases from J, with 11 bases in between. This CDR3 is 15 amino acids long. The CDR3 is CASSYDGTVNEKLFF. In DNA form, the CDR3 reads TGTGCCAGCAGTTACGACGGAACCGTTAATGAAAAACTGTTTTTT.

This clonotype has more than one count but fewer than ten. The chain is built from TRBV27 and TRBJ2-7; TRBD2 matches at 10 bases. This CDR3 has 15 amino acids. Germline lookup yields CDR1 MNHEY and CDR2 SMNVEV (reference sequence). J gave up 4 bases and V 5 bases, and 8 bases lay outside the gene matches. CDR3 loop: CASSPPAGGPYEQYF. Here the CDR3 DNA reads TGTGCCAGCAGTCCGCCAGCGGGAGGGCCTTACGAGCAGTACTTC.

This clonotype came up a few times. This rearrangement joins TRBV4-1 to TRBJ1-2, with D uncertain. V was clipped by 1 base and J by 2 bases, with 14 bases between them. CDR1 is MGHRA and CDR2 is YSYEKL in the germline V gene. There are 16 residues in the CDR3. CDR3 residues: CASSQGFRETNYGYTF. As DNA, the CDR3 is TGCGCCAGCAGCCAAGGCTTTCGGGAGACGAACTATGGCTACACCTTC.

This clonotype was detected ten times or more. The rearrangement uses TRBV6-2 or TRBV6-3 and TRBJ2-1; TRBD2 matches 9 bases. Unmatched junction bases numbered 12, after V lost 6 bases and J lost 6 bases. This CDR3 region has 16 residues. From germline, CDR1 is MNHEY and CDR2 SVGEGT. The CDR3 nucleotides are TGTGCCAGCAGCACAACCGGGACTAGCTCTCGCAATGAGCAGTTCTTC. This codes for CASSTTGTSSRNEQFF.

The chain links TRBV10-1 to TRBJ1-6; possible D gene TRBD1, 6 bases. Trimming removed 6 bases at V and 5 bases at J, with 14 bases between. Germline V gene sequence: CDR1 WNHNN, CDR2 SYGVQD (reference sequence). The CDR3 covers 15 residues. The chain's CDR3 is CASSSGTLNNSPLHF. The CDR3 DNA reads TGCGCCAGCAGCTCCGGGACACTCAATAATTCACCCCTCCACTTT.

This clonotype occurred many times. The chain links TRBV27 to TRBJ2-3; tentatively, D is TRBD2 (6 bases). Between the trimmed V and J ends, which lost 8 bases and 3 bases, there was a span of 15 bases. The CDR3 contains 14 residues. Germline assignment: CDR1 MNHEY and CDR2 SMNVEV (reference sequence). The CDR3 DNA sequence: TGTGCCAGCCCCCGGGCTAGCGTTACAGATACGCAGTATTTT. It codes for CASPRASVTDTQYF.

This clonotype showed up many times. The chain carries TRBV12-3 or TRBV12-4 and TRBJ1-2, with D hard to call. V dropped 6 bases and J dropped 4 bases, with 9 bases sitting between them. CDR3 length: 12 amino acids. The CDR3 loop is CASSPSGYGYTF. CDR3 coding DNA: TGTGCCAGCAGCCCCTCAGGCTATGGCTACACCTTC.

Details on this clonotype: A clone one base away is much larger, so this may be a read error. The rearrangement links TRBV3-1 to TRBJ2-1; D uncertain. V was cut by 1 base and J by 4 bases, with 14 bases left in between. The germline CDR1 and CDR2 sequences are LGHDT and YNNKEL (reference sequence). This CDR3 region has 16 residues. CDR3 in DNA: TGTGCCAGCAGCCAAGGACCAAATGGGGTTTACAATGAGCAGTTCTTC. It codes for CASSQGPNGVYNEQFF.

This clonotype has a handful of counts. The chain couples TRBV18 to TRBJ2-7; D is ambiguous. The CDR3 is 15 amino acids. V was cut by 0 bases and J by 5 bases, with 14 bases left in between. Germline values: CDR1 KGHSH, CDR2 LQKENI. The CDR3 loop is CASSPPTRVFDEQYF. CDR3 sequence (DNA): TGTGCCAGCTCACCACCTACCCGGGTATTTGACGAGCAGTACTTC.

This clonotype showed up many times. This sequence joins TRBV5-1 and TRBJ1-1, with 8 bases fitting TRBD1. V dropped 0 bases and J dropped 7; count of bases not matched to a gene: 5. This CDR3 spans 14 amino acids. The V gene's germline CDR1 is SGHRS and CDR2 YFSETQ. The CDR3 nucleotides read TGCGCCAGCAGCTTGGATAGGACAGGGCTTGAAGCTTTCTTT. This translates into CASSLDRTGLEAFF.

In this sample, this clonotype turned up many times. This chain joins TRBV19 and TRBJ1-5; TRBD1 is a possible D gene (5 bases). The V gene lost 6 bases and the J gene lost 4 bases, with 10 bases spanning the gap. In germline, CDR1 is LNHDA, CDR2 SQIVND (reference sequence). This CDR3 is built from 13 residues. The CDR3 loop is CASSRAGNQPQHF. CDR3 nucleotides: TGTGCCAGTAGCAGGGCAGGGAATCAGCCCCAGCATTTT.

This clonotype was recorded a few times. The chain employs TRBV6-1 and TRBJ2-1, with D unresolved. V shed 6 bases and J shed 4 bases, with 13 bases lying between them. The CDR3 runs to 14 residues. Germline V gene lookup returns CDR1 MNHNS and CDR2 SASEGT. The CDR3 DNA reads as TGTGCCAGCAGACGAGTGGATGTTTACAATGAGCAGTTCTTC. Residues: CASRRVDVYNEQFF.